These 6 T cell receptor beta chains were all obtained from the same sample, sequenced in a study of CD8 T cells in ankylosing spondylitis (dated by TCRdb to the late 2010s). What the study reported, not specific to this receptor: A TCR beta motif of eight highly homologous amino acid variants appeared characteristic of blood from ankylosing spondylitis patients.

Receptor amplification or capture employed 5' RACE. Data came from an Illumina HiSeq 2500. TCRdb passed the public sequencing reads through fastp at Q25 and MiXCR, retaining productive beta sequences. Duplicate CDR3 protein sequences are folded into a single record with the most common DNA and genes. A total of about 800,000 distinct CDR3 sequences appear in this sample, 10% to 15% of them only once. Of the sample, 0.51% is held by the ten largest clones. These receptors' antigens are unknown. What was sequenced was blood, either unsorted or a sorted T cell fraction (not recorded which). These receptors were collected from a male donor with ankylosing spondylitis.

The chain has TRBV20-1 and TRBJ2-3; 8 nucleotides align to TRBD2. This CDR3 has 15 residues. In germline, CDR1 is DFQATT, CDR2 SNEGSKA (reference sequence). The trim removed 1 base at V and 0 bases at J, leaving 3 bases unmatched. CDR3 DNA sequence: TGCAGTGCTAGAGGCGCTAGCGGGAGCACAGATACGCAGTATTTT. This codes for CSARGASGSTDTQYF.

This clonotype was counted between two and nine times. The chain couples TRBV7-9 to TRBJ2-7; D perhaps matches TRBD1 (5 bases). The germline V and J ends were trimmed by 5 bases and 2 bases, with 13 bases remaining between them. The germline V gene encodes CDR1 SEHNR and CDR2 FQNEAQ (reference sequence). CDR3 size: 14 residues. The CDR3 is CASSPGHGAYEQYF. Written as DNA, the CDR3 is TGTGCCAGCAGCCCTGGACATGGCGCCTACGAGCAGTACTTC.

This chain connects TRBV12-3 or TRBV12-4 to TRBJ1-4; a possible D gene is TRBD1 (6 bases). Trimming took 7 bases from V and 13 from J, leaving 22 bases between them. The CDR3 length is 14 residues. This CDR3 reads CASTRSDPRDTLFF. DNA for the CDR3: TGTGCCAGCACCCGAAGCGATCCCCGGGACACACTGTTTTTT.

This clonotype has more than one count but fewer than ten. The V gene is TRBV5-1, the J gene TRBJ1-1, with 7 bases matching TRBD1. This CDR3 spans 15 amino acids. Trimming cost V 1 base and J 5 bases; bases outside gene matches: 8. CDR1 SGHRS and CDR2 YFSETQ come from the germline V gene. CDR3 nucleotide sequence: TGCGCCAGCAGCTTGCCCGACAGGGAGAGGACTGAAGCTTTCTTT. Translating gives CASSLPDRERTEAFF.

This clonotype has only a few counts. The CDR3 DNA is TGCAGTGCCGCCCGCGAGGGGATCTACAATGAGCAGTTCTTC. Translated, it gives CSAAREGIYNEQFF. The chain is built from TRBV20-1 and TRBJ2-1; D may correspond to TRBD1 or TRBD2 (5 bases each). CDR3 length: 14 residues. Germline values: CDR1 DFQATT, CDR2 SNEGSKA (reference sequence). V lost 6 bases, J lost 3 bases, and 15 bases lay in between.

The gene calls are TRBV5-4 and TRBJ2-4, with a weak D call TRBD1 (6 bases). V lost 4 bases, J lost 0 bases, and 11 bases lay in between. Germline loops: CDR1 SGHNT, CDR2 YYREEE (reference sequence). This CDR3 contains 15 residues. CDR3 nucleotides: TGTGCCAGCAGCCCGACAGGATTAGCCAAAAACATTCAGTACTTC. It is translated as CASSPTGLAKNIQYF. Supplemented by reference TRBV5-4 and TRBJ2-4, the full variable domain reads ETGVTQSPTHLIKTRGQQVTLRCSSQSGHNTVSWYQQALGQGPQFIFQYYREEENGRGNFPPRFSGLQFPNYSSELNVNALELDDSALYLCASSPTGLAKNIQYFGAGTRLSVL.